This is a list of T cell receptor beta chains from one sample in a study of early T cells in non-severe SARS-CoV-2 infection. In TCRdb, the 5' RACE reads were re-called with MiXCR into one record per CDR3 protein. In the table there are fewer than 80,000 distinct CDR3 sequences, about 4.9% of which are singletons. The material was whole blood, obtained at baseline. These receptors were collected from an adult who was a healthcare worker with PCR-confirmed SARS-CoV-2 infection or an uninfected control (not recorded which). The donor label of this sample is uncertain. The CDR3 runs from the conserved cysteine through the conserved F or W. The D gene is left open where the match is weak. Expanded clones are given a class, and other clones once, few, many or no size at all.

V,D,size,J,CDR3,DNA
TRBV6-5,.,.,TRBJ2-7,CASSSQTAGYREQYF,TGTGCCAGCAGTTCTCAAACCGCAGGGTATAGGGAGCAGTACTTC
TRBV5-1,TRBD1,few,TRBJ2-4,CASSLEGTGLKTKNIQYF,TGCGCCAGCAGCTTGGAGGGGACAGGCCTGAAGACCAAAAACATTCAGTACTTC
TRBV2,TRBD1,.,TRBJ2-5,CASTRQGGETQYF,TGTGCCAGCACGAGACAGGGCGGAGAGACCCAGTACTTC
TRBV7-8,.,few,TRBJ2-7,CASSLDRTRDYEQYF,TGTGCCAGCAGCTTAGACAGAACCCGAGACTACGAGCAGTACTTC
TRBV28,TRBD1,few,TRBJ2-7,CASSKDRDRETYEQYF,TGTGCCAGCAGTAAGGACCGGGACAGGGAGACGTACGAGCAGTACTTC
TRBV2,.,many,TRBJ2-3,CASSPGLSTDTQYF,TGTGCCAGCAGTCCGGGACTGAGCACAGATACGCAGTATTTT
TRBV2,.,few,TRBJ2-1,CASSGYNEQFF,TGTGCCAGCAGTGGCTACAATGAGCAGTTCTTC
TRBV4-1,TRBD1,.,TRBJ2-7,CASSQDGGQGSYEQYF,TGCGCCAGCAGCCAAGATGGGGGACAGGGGTCCTACGAGCAGTACTTC
TRBV6-5,TRBD2,many,TRBJ2-7,CASSKLAGGTYEQYF,TGTGCCAGCAGTAAACTAGCGGGGGGGACCTACGAGCAGTACTTC
TRBV7-6,.,.,TRBJ2-5,CASSLIVAPQETQYF,TGTGCCAGCAGCTTAATCGTGGCGCCCCAAGAGACCCAGTACTTC
TRBV7-9,.,.,TRBJ1-2,CASSPGLNYGYTF,TGTGCCAGCAGCCCGGGACTGAACTATGGCTACACCTTC
TRBV9,.,.,TRBJ1-2,CASSVEKGPDYGYTF,TGTGCCAGCAGCGTAGAAAAGGGGCCCGACTATGGCTACACCTTC
TRBV27,.,few,TRBJ2-7,CASTLIPGSYEQYF,TGTGCCAGCACCCTCATCCCAGGGTCCTACGAGCAGTACTTC
TRBV6-5,TRBD2,many,TRBJ2-3,CASSPWTSGGTDTQYF,TGTGCCAGCAGCCCCTGGACTAGCGGGGGAACAGATACGCAGTATTTT
TRBV20-1,TRBD2,.,TRBJ2-2,CSARAGLAGGPTGELFF,TGCAGTGCTAGAGCGGGACTAGCGGGGGGGCCAACCGGGGAGCTGTTTTTT
TRBV14,TRBD1,.,TRBJ2-2,CASSQWDRGVIGELFF,TGTGCCAGCAGCCAATGGGACAGGGGAGTTATCGGGGAGCTGTTTTTT
TRBV5-1,TRBD1,many,TRBJ2-1,CASIGTGGSYNEQFF,TGCGCCAGCATAGGGACAGGGGGTTCCTACAATGAGCAGTTCTTC
TRBV5-1,.,medium-sized,TRBJ1-5,CASSLDSNQPQHF,TGTGCCAGCAGTTTGGATAGCAATCAGCCCCAGCATTTT